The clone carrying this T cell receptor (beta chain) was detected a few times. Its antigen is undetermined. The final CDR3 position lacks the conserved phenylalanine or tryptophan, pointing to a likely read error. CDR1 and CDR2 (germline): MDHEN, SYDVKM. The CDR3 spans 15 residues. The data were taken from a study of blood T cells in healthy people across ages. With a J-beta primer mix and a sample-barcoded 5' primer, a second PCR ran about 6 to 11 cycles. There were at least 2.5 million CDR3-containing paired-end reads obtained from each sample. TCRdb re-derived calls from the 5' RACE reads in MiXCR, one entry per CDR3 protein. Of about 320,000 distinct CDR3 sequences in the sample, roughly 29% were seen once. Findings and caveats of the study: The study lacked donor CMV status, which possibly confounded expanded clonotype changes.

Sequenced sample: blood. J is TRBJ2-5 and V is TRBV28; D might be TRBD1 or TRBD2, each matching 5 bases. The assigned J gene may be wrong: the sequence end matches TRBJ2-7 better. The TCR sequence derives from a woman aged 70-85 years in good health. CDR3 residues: CASSWRGTMSYEQYL. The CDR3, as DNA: TGTGCCAGCAGTTGGAGAGGGACCATGTCCTACGAGCAGTACCTC.